The next 30 T cell receptor beta chains were all read from a single sample in a study of T cells in Graves' hyperthyroidism and ophthalmopathy. The TCR beta CDR3 regions underwent amplification using RNA transcripts as the source. The HTBI primer set drove a first-round RT-PCR of the TCR CDR3. A single record per CDR3 protein comes from TCRdb applying MiXCR to the multiplex PCR reads. The data show over 700,000 distinct CDR3 sequences, approximately 40% seen once. Sequenced material: blood. The source of these receptors is a woman aged 35 to 49 with Graves' hyperthyroidism.

This sequence joins TRBV6-5 and TRBJ1-6; TRBD1 matches 8 bases. Germline trimming cut 4 bases from V and 6 bases from J; bases unmatched to any gene: 5. Germline V gene sequence: CDR1 MNHEY, CDR2 SVGAGI. This CDR3 is 15 amino acids long. The CDR3 bases are TGTGCCAGCAGTTCAACAGGGGGTCTTAATTCACCCCTCCACTTT. Its translation: CASSSTGGLNSPLHF.

With respect to this clonotype: A single base separates this from a much larger clone, so it may be a read error. The chain couples TRBV6-5 to TRBJ1-1; D not certain. The CDR3 consists of 13 residues. Germline V lookup: CDR1 MNHEY, CDR2 SVGAGI. Trimming took 4 bases from V and 1 from J, leaving 7 bases between them. The CDR3 DNA sequence: TGTGCCAGCAGTTGCAGTCAGAACACTGAAGCTTTCTTT. Protein: CASSCSQNTEAFF.

V gene TRBV7-2 combines with J gene TRBJ2-5; no clear D gene. CDR1 SGHTA and CDR2 FQGNSA come from the germline V gene. V lost 2 bases and J lost 11, with 15 bases in between. The length of the CDR3 is 13 residues. The CDR3 sequence: CASSLQWADTQYF. In nucleotides, the CDR3 is TGTGCCAGCAGCTTACAGTGGGCAGATACGCAGTACTTC.

The rearrangement uses TRBV7-2 and TRBJ2-7; D is possibly TRBD2 (5 bases). In germline, CDR1 is SGHTA, CDR2 FQGNSA. The CDR3 spans 15 residues. Trimming removed 1 base from V and 4 bases from J, with 14 bases in between. The CDR3 bases are TGTGCCAGCAGCTTAGAGTCCAGCGGAAGATACGAGCAGTACTTC. It encodes CASSLESSGRYEQYF. The variable domain in full, completed from reference TRBV7-2 and TRBJ2-7, reads GAGVSQSPSNKVTEKGKDVELRCDPISGHTALYWYRQSLGQGLEFLIYFQGNSAPDKSGLPSDRFSAERTGGSVSTLTIQRTQQEDSAVYLCASSLESSGRYEQYFGPGTRLTVT.

This clonotype was counted a few times. V and J are TRBV2 and TRBJ2-7; no clear D. The CDR3 consists of 12 residues. Trimming took off 8 bases at V and 6 bases at J, with 14 bases between the two ends. Per germline, CDR1 SNHLY and CDR2 FYNNEI. CDR3 protein: CASRATHGEQYF. CDR3 DNA sequence: TGTGCCAGCCGCGCAACCCACGGCGAGCAGTACTTC.

This clonotype was seen ten or more times. This chain joins TRBV2 and TRBJ2-5; 13 bases are shared with TRBD2. V gave up 3 bases and J gave up 4 bases; unmatched junction bases: 5. The CDR3 has 16 residues. Per the germline V gene, CDR1 is SNHLY and CDR2 is FYNNEI. The CDR3 here is CASSDQLAGGRETQYF. The CDR3 coding sequence is TGTGCCAGCAGTGATCAACTAGCGGGGGGGCGAGAGACCCAGTACTTC.

In DNA, the CDR3 is TGCAGTGCTAGAGACCATAATTCACCCCTCCACTTT. Translated: CSARDHNSPLHF. The chain combines TRBV20-1 with TRBJ1-6; D unresolved. Germline values: CDR1 DFQATT, CDR2 SNEGSKA (reference sequence). CDR3 length: 12 amino acids. V lost 0 bases and J 5 bases, leaving 2 bases between the germline ends.

The V gene is TRBV3-1, the J gene TRBJ1-5, with D possibly TRBD1 on 5 matching bases. CDR3 length equals 15 residues. The V gene lost 1 base and the J gene lost 4 bases, with 11 bases spanning the gap. Per germline, CDR1 LGHDT and CDR2 YNNKEL (reference sequence). The CDR3 DNA reads as TGTGCCAGCAGCCAAGTTGGGGGGATGAATCAGCCCCAGCATTTT. Its translation is CASSQVGGMNQPQHF. Full variable domain (rest looked up from reference TRBV3-1 and TRBJ1-5): DTAVSQTPKYLVTQMGNDKSIKCEQNLGHDTMYWYKQDSKKFLKIMFSYNNKELIINETVPNRFSPKSPDKAHLNLHINSLELGDSAVYFCASSQVGGMNQPQHFGDGTRLSIL.

The chain recombines TRBV2 with TRBJ1-1, with 7 bases that match TRBD1. V shed 6 bases, J shed 6 bases, and the junction held 10 bases outside the gene matches. In germline, CDR1 is SNHLY, CDR2 FYNNEI. CDR3 length equals 14 residues. The CDR3 protein is CASSPPTGFSEAFF. The DNA of the CDR3 is TGTGCCAGCAGCCCCCCGACAGGGTTCTCTGAAGCTTTCTTT.

Ten or more counts support this clonotype. This sequence joins TRBV4-3 and TRBJ2-7; 7 bases align to TRBD1. Losses at the gene ends were 2 bases for V and 7 bases for J; bases not matched to a gene: 5. The CDR3 has 13 amino acids. Germline CDR1 LGHNA, CDR2 YSLEER. CDR3 protein: CASSQRQGGEQYF. CDR3 nucleotide sequence: TGCGCCAGCAGCCAACGACAGGGCGGTGAGCAGTACTTC.

The V gene is TRBV4-2, the J gene TRBJ2-7; D perhaps matches TRBD2 (5 bases). The CDR3 has 14 residues. V was clipped by 5 bases and J by 2 bases, with 13 bases between them. Per germline, CDR1 LGHNA and CDR2 YNFKEQ. The chain's CDR3 is CASSARMEAYEQYF. For the CDR3, the DNA is TGTGCCAGCAGCGCACGTATGGAGGCCTACGAGCAGTACTTC.

This clonotype appeared a few times. The chain recombines TRBV14 with TRBJ1-6, with a tentative D call TRBD1 (6 bases). The V end lost 4 bases, the J end lost 2 bases, and 15 bases lay between the germline ends. The germline CDR1 and CDR2 sequences are SGHDN and FVKESK. This CDR3 region has 17 residues. CDR3 residues: CASSPRRGDPYNSPLHF. For the CDR3, the DNA is TGTGCCAGCAGCCCCAGGAGGGGGGACCCCTATAATTCACCCCTCCACTTT.

This clonotype appeared many times. This sequence joins TRBV6-4 and TRBJ1-1, with D uncertain. CDR1 and CDR2 from the germline V gene are MRHNA and SNTAGT. Deletions cut 3 bases from V and 7 bases from J, with 12 bases between. The CDR3 consists of 13 residues. CDR3 sequence (DNA): TGTGCCAGCAGTGAATACCAGGATGGTGAAGCTTTCTTT. This sequence encodes CASSEYQDGEAFF.

The chain combines TRBV7-2 with TRBJ1-1, with unresolved D. Germline CDR1 is SGHTA and CDR2 is FQGNSA. The CDR3 contains 13 residues. Deletions cut 10 bases from V and 1 base from J, with 13 bases between. The CDR3 DNA is TGTGCCACCATCGCCTCTGGGAACACTGAAGCTTTCTTT. Translation: CATIASGNTEAFF.

The chain combines TRBV20-1 with TRBJ2-7; D remains ambiguous. CDR1 is DFQATT, CDR2 SNEGSKA, per germline (reference sequence). The germline V and J ends were trimmed by 6 bases and 5 bases, with 14 bases remaining between them. The CDR3 loop spans 12 amino acids. Here the CDR3 DNA reads TGCAGTGCCGACCGCGCCAACAACGAGCAGTACTTC. As protein: CSADRANNEQYF.

This CDR3 reads CSALDRTEKLFF. The CDR3 coding sequence is TGCAGTGCTTTGGACAGGACGGAAAAACTGTTTTTT. The chain carries TRBV20-1 and TRBJ1-4; 7 nucleotides align to TRBD1. CDR1 is DFQATT and CDR2 is SNEGSKA in the germline V gene (reference sequence). The ends lost 5 bases at V and 8 bases at J; junction bases unmatched: 5. The CDR3 covers 12 residues.

This rearrangement joins TRBV12-3 or TRBV12-4 to TRBJ2-5; the D gene could be TRBD1 or TRBD2 (6 bases each). V dropped 1 base and J dropped 12 bases, with 12 bases sitting between them. The CDR3 consists of 12 residues. The CDR3 coding sequence is TGTGCCAGCAGTTTAGGAGGGGGAGGCAAGTACTTC. Protein sequence: CASSLGGGGKYF.

This clonotype was seen a handful of times. J is TRBJ1-2 and V is TRBV6-5; TRBD1 agrees at 8 bases. The CDR3 contains 18 residues. V trimming: 6 bases; J trimming: 0 bases; junction bases outside the gene matches: 15. In germline, CDR1 is MNHEY, CDR2 SVGAGI. The CDR3 reads CASRSYPGTGETNYGYTF. The CDR3, as DNA: TGTGCCAGCAGGTCATACCCCGGGACAGGCGAGACTAACTATGGCTACACCTTC.

This clonotype was seen only a few times. The CDR3 reads CASSPRSRHGNQPQHF. CDR3 nucleotides: TGTGCCAGCAGTCCCCGGTCCCGCCATGGGAATCAGCCCCAGCATTTT. This rearrangement joins TRBV15 to TRBJ1-5; D gene unclear. Trimming took off 10 bases at V and 4 bases at J, with 23 bases between the two ends. CDR3 length: 16 residues. Per germline, CDR1 LNHNV and CDR2 YYDKDF (reference sequence).

The chain employs TRBV6-5 and TRBJ1-6, with a possible D match to TRBD1 (5 bases). The CDR3 is 18 amino acids. The germline V gene has CDR1 MNHEY and CDR2 SVGAGI. V lost 0 bases and J lost 8, with 20 bases in between. The CDR3 DNA is TGTGCCAGCAGTTACTCGTTACGAACGTCAGGGACCGATTCACCCCTCCACTTT. Translated: CASSYSLRTSGTDSPLHF.

This clonotype has at least ten counts. J is TRBJ1-6 and V is TRBV7-9, with unresolved D. V lost 0 bases and J 10 bases, leaving 10 bases between the germline ends. The length of the CDR3 is 14 residues. The germline gives CDR1 SEHNR, CDR2 FQNEAQ (reference sequence). The CDR3 sequence: CASSLASRRSPLHF. The CDR3 nucleotides are TGTGCCAGCAGCTTAGCGTCCCGCAGGTCACCCCTCCACTTT.

As for this clonotype: An end of the junction does not agree with germline; a read error may underlie this. The chain recombines TRBV7-2 with TRBJ1-2; D remains ambiguous. The CDR3 contains 15 residues. Per germline, CDR1 SGHTA and CDR2 FQGNSA. CDR3 bases: TGCGCCAGCAGCCGAGAAAGTCCAGGTTTATATGGCTACACCTTC. Translation: CASSRESPGLYGYTF.

This CDR3 is CASSPRTGIQETQYF. CDR3 DNA: TGTGCCAGCAGCCCTCGGACAGGAATCCAAGAGACCCAGTACTTC. This chain uses TRBV7-9 with TRBJ2-5; 7 bases are shared with TRBD1. Trimming removed 5 bases from V and 1 base from J; junction bases left unmatched: 7. Germline V gene lookup returns CDR1 SEHNR and CDR2 FQNEAQ (reference sequence). The CDR3 is 15 residues long. The variable domain in full, with the rest retrieved from reference TRBV7-9 and TRBJ2-5, is DTGVSQNPRHKITKRGQNVTFRCDPISEHNRLYWYRQTLGQGPEFLTYFQNEAQLEKSRLLSDRFSAERPKGSFSTLEIQRTEQGDSAMYLCASSPRTGIQETQYFGPGTRLLVL.

This clonotype was seen ten or more times. The chain employs TRBV7-8 and TRBJ2-7; possibly TRBD1 for D (5 bases). Trimming pared 4 bases from V and 2 bases from J, leaving 18 bases between. Germline V lookup: CDR1 SGHVS, CDR2 FQNEAQ. This CDR3 is 16 amino acids long. CDR3 sequence reads: CASSSRASIGAYEQYF. The CDR3 nucleotides are TGTGCCAGCAGCTCCAGGGCCTCTATTGGGGCCTACGAGCAGTACTTC.

This chain joins TRBV14 and TRBJ1-3, with D unresolved. V was cut by 0 bases and J by 7 bases, with 1 base left in between. The CDR3 spans 11 residues. Germline V gene data show CDR1 as SGHDN and CDR2 as FVKESK. CDR3 bases: TGTGCCAGCAGCCAAGAGAACACCATATATTTT. Translating gives CASSQENTIYF.

The chain recombines TRBV24-1 with TRBJ1-5, with TRBD1 identical over 7 bases. Trimming removed 4 bases from V and 11 bases from J; junction bases left unmatched: 7. This CDR3 region has 13 residues. Germline loops: CDR1 KGHDR, CDR2 SFDVKD. The CDR3, as DNA: TGTGCCACCAGTGAGACAGGGCGGGAGGCCCAGCATTTT. Residues: CATSETGREAQHF.

This clonotype showed up many times. This chain connects TRBV29-1 to TRBJ1-4; a weak D match, TRBD1 (5 bases). The CDR3 consists of 13 residues. In germline, CDR1 is SQVTM, CDR2 ANQGSEA. V shed 4 bases and J shed 2 bases, with 8 bases lying between them. The CDR3 DNA reads TGCAGCGTTGTGAGGGGCACTAATGAAAAACTGTTTTTT. This codes for CSVVRGTNEKLFF.

Comments on this clonotype: A much larger clonotype is one base distant, so this may be a read error. The gene calls are TRBV29-1 and TRBJ2-2, with D perhaps TRBD1 or TRBD2 (5 bases each). Trimming removed 0 bases from V and 6 bases from J, with 14 bases in between. This CDR3 region has 15 residues. Germline CDR1 and CDR2: SQVTM and ANQGSEA. For the CDR3, the DNA is TGCAGCGTTGAAGAGCTCACAGGACTCGCCGGGGAGCTGTTTTTT. Its translation: CSVEELTGLAGELFF.

CDR3 sequence (DNA): TGTGCCAGCAGCTTAGCGTGGGAAACTGAGCAGTTCTTC. It specifies CASSLAWETEQFF. This chain connects TRBV7-2 to TRBJ2-7, with no clear D. The DNA end is more similar to TRBJ2-1, so the J call may be wrong. Germline V lookup: CDR1 SGHTA, CDR2 FQGNSA. The CDR3 has 13 amino acids.

This clonotype was found a few times. The chain is built from TRBV29-1 and TRBJ2-2; weak D call: TRBD2 (5 bases). The CDR3 has 12 residues. Germline CDR1 SQVTM, CDR2 ANQGSEA. With 7 bases removed from V and 4 bases from J, the gap between germline ends came to 10 bases. The CDR3 loop reads CSAGLPTGELFF. In DNA, the CDR3 is TGCAGCGCCGGACTTCCCACCGGGGAGCTGTTTTTT.